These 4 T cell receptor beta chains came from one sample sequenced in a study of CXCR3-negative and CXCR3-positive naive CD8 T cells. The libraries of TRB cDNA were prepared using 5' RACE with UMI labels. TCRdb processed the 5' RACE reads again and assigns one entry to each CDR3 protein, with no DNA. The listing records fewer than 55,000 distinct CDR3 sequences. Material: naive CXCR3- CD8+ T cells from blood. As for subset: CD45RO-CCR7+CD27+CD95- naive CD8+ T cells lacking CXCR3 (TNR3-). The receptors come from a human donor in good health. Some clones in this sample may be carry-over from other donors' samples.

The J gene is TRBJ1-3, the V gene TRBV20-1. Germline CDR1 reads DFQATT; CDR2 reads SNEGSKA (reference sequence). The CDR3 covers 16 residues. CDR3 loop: CSARDPESYSGNTIYF.

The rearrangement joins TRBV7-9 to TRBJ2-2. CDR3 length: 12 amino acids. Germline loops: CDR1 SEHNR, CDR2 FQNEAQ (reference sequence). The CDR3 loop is CASSDPTGELFF.

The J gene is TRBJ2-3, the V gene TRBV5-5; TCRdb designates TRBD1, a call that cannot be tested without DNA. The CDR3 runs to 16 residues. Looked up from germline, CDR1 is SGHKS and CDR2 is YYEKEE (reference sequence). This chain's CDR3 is CASSNPIGIITDTQYF.

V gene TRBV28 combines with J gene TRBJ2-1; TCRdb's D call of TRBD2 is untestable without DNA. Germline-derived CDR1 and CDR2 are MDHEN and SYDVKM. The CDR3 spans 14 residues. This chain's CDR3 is CASSSPATQGGQFF.